Listed below are T cell receptor beta chains from one sample, sequenced in a study of patients and donors after allogeneic stem cell transplantation. From the RT-PCR reads, TCRdb called clonotypes with MiXCR, one entry per CDR3 protein. The table records 400,000 to 450,000 distinct CDR3 sequences, about a sixth of them present only once. The sequenced sample consisted of blood, either unsorted or a sorted T cell fraction (not recorded which). The receptors here all came from a human donor who was either an allogeneic HSCT recipient or a stem cell or donor lymphocyte infusion donor (not recorded which). It is not recorded whose cells these are; they may come from a transplant donor. Each CDR3 is given with its conserved first and last residue. D genes are given only for firm matches. Expanded clones are given a class, and other clones once, few, many or no size at all.

>TRBV11-2|.|.|19|TRBJ2-6
TGTGCCAGCAGATACAAAGTCAGGGGCCAGCTCTCTGGGGCCAACGTCCTGACTTTC
CASRYKVRGQLSGANVLTF
>TRBV5-1|.|.|13|TRBJ2-5
TGCGCCAGCAGACCCGGGTCTACCGAGACCCAGTACTTC
CASRPGSTETQYF
>TRBV5-1|TRBD2|few|13|TRBJ2-7
TGCGCCAGCAGCTTGTGGCGGGAGGGCGAGCAGTACTTC
CASSLWREGEQYF
>TRBV11-2|.|few|14|TRBJ1-1
TGTGCCAGCAGCTTAGAGAGAACAGACGCTGAAGCTTTCTTT
CASSLERTDAEAFF
>TRBV15|TRBD1|many|15|TRBJ1-2
TGTGCCACCAGCAGAAACAGGGGCTACTACTATGGCTACACCTTC
CATSRNRGYYYGYTF
>TRBV7-9|TRBD2|.|15|TRBJ2-4
TGTGCCAGCAGCCTAGCGGGGACGCCCAAAAACATTCAGTACTTC
CASSLAGTPKNIQYF
>TRBV29-1|TRBD1|many|15|TRBJ2-3
TGCAGCGTCACCTTGACAGGGGGCGCGATCGATACGCAGTATTTT
CSVTLTGGAIDTQYF
>TRBV20-1|TRBD1|few|13|TRBJ1-1
TGCAGTGCTTCGGACAGGGCGAACACTGAAGCTTTCTTT
CSASDRANTEAFF
>TRBV5-1|TRBD1|.|14|TRBJ1-2
TGCGCCAGCAGCCCCGGGACAGGGGCGTGGGGCTACACCTTC
CASSPGTGAWGYTF
>TRBV5-1|.|.|15|TRBJ1-1
TGCGCCAGTGGGGCGCAATACGACGGCAACACTGAAGCTTTCTTT
CASGAQYDGNTEAFF
>TRBV9|.|few|15|TRBJ1-2
TGTGCCAGCAGCGTAGAGGCCAGACATTTCTATGGCTACACCTTC
CASSVEARHFYGYTF
>TRBV12-3/TRBV12-4|TRBD1|many|16|TRBJ1-1
TGTGCCAGCATCTTGGGGACAGGGGGACGGAACACTGAAGCTTTCTTT
CASILGTGGRNTEAFF
>TRBV18|.|.|14|TRBJ2-1
TGTGCCAGCTCACCAGGGACATTTTTGAATGAGCAGTTCTTC
CASSPGTFLNEQFF
>TRBV6-1|.|.|13|TRBJ2-7
TGTGCCAGCACCCAACGGCTTTCTGGCGAGCAGTACTTC
CASTQRLSGEQYF
>TRBV14|.|few|15|TRBJ1-5
TGTGCCAGCAGCTCCTCCCGGGACGGCAATCAGCCCCAGCATTTT
CASSSSRDGNQPQHF
>TRBV4-1|TRBD2|.|15|TRBJ2-7
TGCGCCAGCAGCCAAGGGACTAGCGGGGTGTACGAGCAGTACTTC
CASSQGTSGVYEQYF
>TRBV6-2/TRBV6-3|.|few|12|TRBJ2-2
TGTGGGGCACGGGGGAACACCGGGGAGCTGTTTTTT
CGARGNTGELFF
>TRBV5-5|.|.|16|TRBJ1-6
TGTGCCAGCAGCTTGTGGTTTGACCGACTAAATTCACCCCTCCACTTT
CASSLWFDRLNSPLHF
>TRBV12-3/TRBV12-4|TRBD1|many|14|TRBJ2-1
TGTGCCAGCTGTCCGGGACAGGGGGCGGGTGAGCAGTTCTTC
CASCPGQGAGEQFF
>TRBV20-1|TRBD1|.|12|TRBJ1-1
TGCAGGCAGGGGGCGTTCAGCACTGAAGCTTTCTTT
CRQGAFSTEAFF
>TRBV24-1|.|.|13|TRBJ2-1
TGTGCCACCAGCGACTCCTCCTACAATGAGCAGTTCTTC
CATSDSSYNEQFF
>TRBV9|.|many|13|TRBJ2-3
TGTGCCAGCAGCGGATCACCCGGGAAAGCGCAGTATTTT
CASSGSPGKAQYF
>TRBV29-1|TRBD2|few|14|TRBJ2-7
TGCAGCGCCGCGGGACTAGCGGGAGGGTACGAGCAGTACTTC
CSAAGLAGGYEQYF
>TRBV7-9|.|few|16|TRBJ2-3
TGTGCCAGCAGCTTAGAGCGCCAGCGCCGCGGTGATACGCAGTATTTT
CASSLERQRRGDTQYF
>TRBV6-1|.|few|17|TRBJ1-6
TGTGCCAGCAGTGAATTCGTCGGCAGCTGGAGTTTGTCACCCCTCCACTTT
CASSEFVGSWSLSPLHF
>TRBV5-1|TRBD1|many|15|TRBJ2-3
TGCGCCAGCACCTTGGACGGACAGGTCACAGATACGCAGTATTTT
CASTLDGQVTDTQYF
>TRBV4-1|.|.|14|TRBJ1-5
TGCGCCAGCAGCCAAGTCACGGTTGGGCAGCCCCAGCATTTT
CASSQVTVGQPQHF
>TRBV9|.|few|15|TRBJ1-4
TGTGCCAGCAGCACATCAGGGAAGGCTAATGAAAAACTGTTTTTT
CASSTSGKANEKLFF
>TRBV20-1|TRBD2|.|17|TRBJ2-1
TGCAGTGCTAGAGTAAATAGCGGGGGGATTGTCTACAATGAGCAGTTCTTC
CSARVNSGGIVYNEQFF
>TRBV7-3|.|few|15|TRBJ2-3
TGTGCCAGCAGCTTGCAGGGTTCGAGTTCAGATACGCAGTATTTT
CASSLQGSSSDTQYF
>TRBV7-9|TRBD2|.|17|TRBJ2-3
TGTGCCAGCAGCCCAATCCCTCAGCGGGAACCCACAGATACGCAGTATTTT
CASSPIPQREPTDTQYF
>TRBV6-5|TRBD1|.|18|TRBJ2-6
TGTGCCAGCAGTTACGCAACGGGACAGGGCGCTGGGGCCAACGTCCTGACTTTC
CASSYATGQGAGANVLTF
>TRBV25-1|TRBD1|.|14|TRBJ2-7
TGTGCCAGCAGAGGGTGGGGACAGGGGCTCGAGCAGTACTTC
CASRGWGQGLEQYF
>TRBV19|TRBD2|few|18|TRBJ2-5
TGTGCCAGTAGTATTAGGACTAGCGGTTCTAGGTACCAAGAGACCCAGTACTTC
CASSIRTSGSRYQETQYF
>TRBV20-1|.|.|13|TRBJ1-1
TGCAGTGCTAAGACCTGGGGGAACACTGAAGCTTTCTTT
CSAKTWGNTEAFF
>TRBV2|.|.|12|TRBJ2-3
TGTGCCAGCAGTGCGATTACAGATACGCAGTATTTT
CASSAITDTQYF
>TRBV6-5|.|many|16|TRBJ2-1
TGTGCCAGCAGTTACCCACCGACAGTCTCCTACAATGAGCAGTTCTTC
CASSYPPTVSYNEQFF
>TRBV7-2|.|many|12|TRBJ2-5
TGTGCCAGCAGCCGGCGACAAGAGACCCAGTACTTC
CASSRRQETQYF
>TRBV12-5|.|.|14|TRBJ2-1
TGTGCTAGTGGTCCAATCGGCTCCTACAATGAGCAGTTCTTC
CASGPIGSYNEQFF
>TRBV9|.|.|19|TRBJ2-3
TGTGCCAGCAGCGTAGGCGGGGGCGCAGGATCGAGGCCCACAGATACGCAGTATTTT
CASSVGGGAGSRPTDTQYF
>TRBV29-1|TRBD2|few|14|TRBJ2-2
TGCAGCGTTCTAGCGGGAGGGCCCGCCGGGGAGCTGTTTTTT
CSVLAGGPAGELFF
>TRBV7-9|.|.|15|TRBJ2-1
TGTGCCAGCAGCTTTCCAGGGGCCACAAACAATGAGCAGTTCTTC
CASSFPGATNNEQFF
>TRBV20-1|TRBD2|.|14|TRBJ2-2
TGCAGTGCGAAGACTAGCGGCAACACCGGGGAGCTGTTTTTT
CSAKTSGNTGELFF
>TRBV20-1|.|.|12|TRBJ2-7
TGCAGGGTCCCCGGGGCTTCCTACGAGCAGTACTTC
CRVPGASYEQYF
>TRBV5-1|.|many|13|TRBJ2-5
TGCGCCAGCAGCTTGGCCAGGGGCGAGACCCAGTACTTC
CASSLARGETQYF
>TRBV5-1|TRBD1|.|16|TRBJ2-2
TGCGCCAGCAGCTTGGCGGCAGGGGGAAACACCGGGGAGCTGTTTTTT
CASSLAAGGNTGELFF
>TRBV24-1|.|.|13|TRBJ2-1
TGTGCCACCAGTGGTACAGGGGAGGATGGGCAGTTCTTC
CATSGTGEDGQFF
>TRBV5-1|.|few|14|TRBJ2-7
TGCGCCAGCAGCTTTTCGCAGGGGAAAGGCGAGCAGTACTTC
CASSFSQGKGEQYF
>TRBV2|.|few|13|TRBJ1-6
TGTGCCAGCAGTCGGGCCTCTAATTCACCCCTCCACTTT
CASSRASNSPLHF
>TRBV5-4|.|once|14|TRBJ2-5
TGTGCCAGCAGCACGATGGAGGGAAAGGAGACCCAGTACTTC
CASSTMEGKETQYF
>TRBV4-1|TRBD1|.|16|TRBJ2-1
TGCGCCAGCAGCCAAGCCGGGACAGGTCTTATCCATGAGCAGTTCTTC
CASSQAGTGLIHEQFF
>TRBV3-1|.|few|15|TRBJ2-2
TGTGCCAGCAGCCGCGGGACAGCGGGCACCGGGGAGCTGTTTTTT
CASSRGTAGTGELFF
>TRBV27|.|.|14|TRBJ2-6
TGTGCCAGCAGTTTTGCATCTGGGGCCAACGTCCTGACTTTC
CASSFASGANVLTF
>TRBV20-1|.|few|16|TRBJ2-1
TGCAGTGCCAGAAACAATCTGGCGGGAAAGTTGAATGAGCAGTTCTTC
CSARNNLAGKLNEQFF
>TRBV5-1|.|.|15|TRBJ2-5
TGCGCCAGCAGCTTCGCCAGGCCCCACCAAGAGACCCAGTACTTC
CASSFARPHQETQYF
>TRBV7-3|.|many|18|TRBJ2-6
TGTGCCAGCAGCTTATTGGGCAGGGGCCACTCTGGGGCCAACGTCCTGACTTTC
CASSLLGRGHSGANVLTF
>TRBV5-1|TRBD1|many|14|TRBJ2-5
TGCGCCAGCAGCCCACGGACAGGGAGAGAGACCCAGTACTTC
CASSPRTGRETQYF